These 20 T cell receptor beta chains came from one sample sequenced in a study of response to subunit inactivated influenza vaccine. One entry per CDR3 protein results from TCRdb running MiXCR on the RT-PCR reads. Among approximately 530,000 distinct CDR3 sequences listed, roughly 13% were seen once. This specimen consisted of PBMCs from blood, obtained roughly 47 days after vaccination. The origin of the receptors is a man aged 45-60 years who received an inactivated influenza vaccine.

This clonotype has a handful of counts. The rearrangement uses TRBV4-3 and TRBJ2-7; possible D gene TRBD2, 5 bases. Germline-derived CDR1 and CDR2 are LGHNA and YSLEER. The CDR3 runs 11 residues. The ends were cut back, 4 bases at V and 9 bases at J, with 10 bases in the middle. The CDR3: CASSLGRGQYF. CDR3 in DNA: TGCGCCAGCAGCCTCGGCCGGGGGCAGTACTTC.

This clonotype was found a few times. This chain connects TRBV5-1 to TRBJ2-3; D may be TRBD2 (7 bases). This CDR3 comprises 15 residues. Between the trimmed V and J ends, which lost 3 bases and 1 base, there was a span of 12 bases. The germline V gene has CDR1 SGHRS and CDR2 YFSETQ. The CDR3 reads CASSSIGGRTDTQYF. The CDR3 DNA reads TGCGCCAGCAGCTCAATCGGGGGGCGCACAGATACGCAGTATTTT.

This clonotype was found a few times. This sequence joins TRBV5-1 and TRBJ2-3; no definite D call. V lost 0 bases and J lost 5, with 13 bases in between. This CDR3 comprises 15 residues. Per the germline V gene, CDR1 is SGHRS and CDR2 is YFSETQ. CDR3 sequence (DNA): TGCGCCAGCAGCTTGGTGGGCACCAGGAGAGATACGCAGTATTTT. Amino acid sequence: CASSLVGTRRDTQYF.

The genes are TRBV19 and TRBJ1-4; no definite D call. CDR1 is LNHDA and CDR2 is SQIVND in the germline V gene (reference sequence). Trimming removed 5 bases at V and 0 bases at J, with 10 bases between. The CDR3 consists of 15 residues. CDR3 sequence reads: CASSYTAATNEKLFF. In DNA, the CDR3 is TGTGCCAGTAGTTACACAGCTGCAACTAATGAAAAACTGTTTTTT.

The sample holds many counts of this clonotype. The chain has TRBV29-1 and TRBJ2-1; D unclear. CDR3 length equals 14 residues. Germline V gene data show CDR1 as SQVTM and CDR2 as ANQGSEA. The V gene lost 4 bases and the J gene lost 4 bases, with 14 bases spanning the gap. The CDR3 here is CSVVTQARYNEQFF. The CDR3, as DNA: TGCAGCGTTGTCACTCAGGCGAGATACAATGAGCAGTTCTTC.

This clonotype was recorded at least ten times. J is TRBJ1-4 and V is TRBV6-1, with a tentative D call TRBD1 (6 bases). The V gene's germline CDR1 is MNHNS and CDR2 SASEGT. CDR3 length: 15 residues. V lost 6 bases, J lost 2 bases, and 13 bases lay in between. This chain's CDR3 is CASRLSGVTNEKLFF. CDR3 coding DNA: TGTGCCAGCAGGCTTTCAGGGGTGACTAATGAAAAACTGTTTTTT.

This clonotype was counted only a few times. The rearrangement links TRBV10-3 to TRBJ2-2; D is tentatively TRBD1 or TRBD2 (5 bases each). Deletions cut 8 bases from V and 1 base from J, with 11 bases between. Per germline, CDR1 ENHRY and CDR2 SYGVKD. This CDR3 has 14 residues. The CDR3 bases are TGTGCCATCGGGACCGAGAGGAACACCGGGGAGCTGTTTTTT. Translating it yields CAIGTERNTGELFF.

The CDR3 sequence: CASRILQGDPGEQYF. The DNA of the CDR3 is TGCGCCAGCCGTATTCTACAGGGAGACCCTGGCGAGCAGTACTTC. This sequence joins TRBV10-1 and TRBJ2-7; weak D call: TRBD1 (6 bases). Germline values: CDR1 WNHNN, CDR2 SYGVQD (reference sequence). V was trimmed by 8 bases and J by 6 bases, leaving 23 bases between them. CDR3 size: 15 residues.

This clonotype was counted between two and nine times. The chain couples TRBV7-8 to TRBJ1-2; perhaps TRBD1 as D (6 bases). The V gene lost 8 bases and the J gene lost 0 bases, with 19 bases spanning the gap. From germline, CDR1 is SGHVS and CDR2 FQNEAQ. The CDR3 runs to 16 residues. Written as DNA, the CDR3 is TGTGCCAGCTCTGACAGGCGAACGACAGCTAACTATGGCTACACCTTC. It encodes CASSDRRTTANYGYTF.

In this sample, this clonotype turned up a few times. The V gene is TRBV18, the J gene TRBJ2-3, with 7 bases identical to TRBD1. Per the germline V gene, CDR1 is KGHSH and CDR2 is LQKENI. V was pared by 3 bases and J by 0 bases, with 9 bases of the junction left unmatched. CDR3 length equals 17 residues. CDR3 DNA sequence: TGTGCCAGCTCACCTCAGAGAGGGGACAGAAGCACAGATACGCAGTATTTT. This codes for CASSPQRGDRSTDTQYF.

This clonotype was observed at least ten times. The chain combines TRBV12-3 or TRBV12-4 with TRBJ2-1, with 8 bases matching TRBD2. V shed 4 bases and J 13 bases; nucleotides not matched to a gene: 6. CDR3 length: 12 residues. CDR3 in amino acids: CASSSPGLEQFF. CDR3 nucleotide sequence: TGTGCCAGCAGTTCCCCGGGACTAGAACAGTTCTTC.

The V call is TRBV4-3, the J call TRBJ2-7; either TRBD1 or TRBD2 may supply D (5 bases each). Germline V gene lookup returns CDR1 LGHNA and CDR2 YSLEER. CDR3 length: 17 amino acids. Trimming took 1 base from V and 0 from J, leaving 16 bases between them. DNA of the CDR3: TGCGCCAGCAGCCAAGCGTCTGGGACGGTCCTCTCCTACGAGCAGTACTTC. Its protein product is CASSQASGTVLSYEQYF.

The CDR3 nucleotides are TGTGCCAGCAGTTACAGGCAGGGGCCCTCAACCTACGAGCAGTACTTC. Encoded protein: CASSYRQGPSTYEQYF. The chain is built from TRBV28 and TRBJ2-7; the D gene is possibly TRBD1 (6 bases). This CDR3 is built from 16 residues. V gave up 4 bases and J gave up 2 bases, with 18 bases separating them. The germline gives CDR1 MDHEN, CDR2 SYDVKM.

This clonotype was picked up a small number of times. CDR3 coding DNA: TGCGCCAGCAGCATGCCGACGGGACAGGGGCGCAATCAGCCCCAGCATTTT. Protein: CASSMPTGQGRNQPQHF. The chain uses TRBV5-1 and TRBJ1-5, with 10 nucleotides matching TRBD1. Germline-derived CDR1 and CDR2 are SGHRS and YFSETQ. The CDR3 contains 17 residues. V lost 4 bases to trimming and J lost 2 bases; unmatched junction nucleotides: 9.

This clonotype was found a few times. J is TRBJ2-5 and V is TRBV5-1; a possible D gene is TRBD1 (6 bases). The V and J ends lost 5 bases and 0 bases respectively, with 14 bases between them. The CDR3 has 15 amino acids. Germline CDR1 and CDR2: SGHRS and YFSETQ. Here the CDR3 reads CASRSTGTYQETQYF. The CDR3 coding sequence is TGCGCCAGCAGAAGTACAGGGACGTACCAAGAGACCCAGTACTTC.

The chain combines TRBV29-1 with TRBJ2-7; 8 nucleotides match TRBD1. The CDR3 covers 14 residues. CDR1 is SQVTM and CDR2 is ANQGSEA in the germline V gene. With V trimmed by 6 bases and J by 3 bases, 10 bases remained unmatched. The CDR3 nucleotides read TGCAGCGTCACAAGGGTTGGGACAGGCTACGAGCAGTACTTC. It yields the protein CSVTRVGTGYEQYF.

The table lists this clonotype with a few counts. This chain connects TRBV15 to TRBJ1-4; D remains unclear. Germline lookup yields CDR1 LNHNV and CDR2 YYDKDF (reference sequence). This CDR3 has 16 residues. The V end was cut by 0 bases, the J end by 5 bases, with 13 bases between. CDR3 in amino acids: CATSRDVRPINEKLFF. The CDR3 DNA is TGTGCCACCAGCAGAGATGTAAGGCCGATCAATGAAAAACTGTTTTTT. Supplemented by reference TRBV15 and TRBJ1-4, the full variable domain reads DAMVIQNPRYQVTQFGKPVTLSCSQTLNHNVMYWYQQKSSQAPKLLFHYYDKDFNNEADTPDNFQSRRPNTSFCFLDIRSPGLGDTAMYLCATSRDVRPINEKLFFGSGTQLSVL.

The rearrangement uses TRBV10-3 and TRBJ2-2, with D tentatively TRBD1 (6 bases). CDR3 length equals 18 residues. The V end lost 6 bases, the J end lost 5 bases, and 25 bases lay between the germline ends. Per germline, CDR1 ENHRY and CDR2 SYGVKD. DNA for the CDR3: TGTGCCATCAGGGACTTTACAGGGATTGGTAGACGGACCGGGGAGCTGTTTTTT. Translated, it gives CAIRDFTGIGRRTGELFF.

The CDR3 coding sequence is TGTGCCAGTAGAGAGCGGGAGGCTGCTTACGGGCTCTACGAGCAGTACTTC. It is translated as CASREREAAYGLYEQYF. This chain links TRBV19 with TRBJ2-7; 9 bases map to TRBD2. CDR3 size: 17 residues. V was clipped by 6 bases and J by 3 bases; unmatched bases: 15. Germline CDR1 reads LNHDA; CDR2 reads SQIVND (reference sequence).

J is TRBJ1-1 and V is TRBV2; 8 nucleotides align to TRBD1. With V trimmed by 8 bases and J by 1 base, 9 bases remained unmatched. Germline loops: CDR1 SNHLY, CDR2 FYNNEI. CDR3 size: 15 residues. The CDR3 protein is CASAPTGTGNTEAFF. The CDR3, as DNA: TGTGCCAGCGCTCCCACCGGGACAGGGAACACTGAAGCTTTCTTT.